This is a list of T cell receptor beta chains from one sample in a study of blood T cells in healthy people across ages. One entry per CDR3 protein, called by TCRdb with MiXCR from the 5' RACE reads. The sample contains about 1.8 million distinct CDR3 sequences, around half of which appear only once. The source material was blood. The receptor set was obtained from a woman aged 40 to 49 in good health. Both conserved end residues are part of each CDR3. Fields, in order: CDR3 DNA, CDR3 protein, V gene, J gene, D gene, clone size. The D gene is left open where the match is weak. Some rows have no size entry. The others give once, few or many, or a class for an expanded clone.

TGCAGCGTTGAGGCTCTAGCGGGGAACGAGCAGTACTTC,CSVEALAGNEQYF,TRBV29-1,TRBJ2-7,TRBD2,few
TGTGCCAGCCGTAATCCGGGACAGGGGTTAAGAGAGACCCAGTACTTC,CASRNPGQGLRETQYF,TRBV28,TRBJ2-5,TRBD1,NA
TGTGCCAGCAGCAAAAAAAGCGGGGGGCTTGATACGCAGTATTTT,CASSKKSGGLDTQYF,TRBV7-2,TRBJ2-3,TRBD2,NA
TGTGCCAGCAGCCAAGAAGGCTTTGGGGGTGGGCAGTATTTT,CASSQEGFGGGQYF,TRBV4-2,TRBJ2-3,NA,NA
TGCGCCAGCAGCTTGGACCCGGGACTAGGGGACTATGAGCAGTTCTTC,CASSLDPGLGDYEQFF,TRBV5-1,TRBJ2-1,TRBD2,NA
TGTGCCAGCAGTGGAAAAGTAGGACAGGGGACCCTCGACCAGCCCCAGCATTTT,CASSGKVGQGTLDQPQHF,TRBV6-1,TRBJ1-5,TRBD1,NA
TGCAGTGCTAGTGACTTTAGGGCTGTTCACTACGAGCAGTACTTC,CSASDFRAVHYEQYF,TRBV20-1,TRBJ2-7,NA,few
TGCAGCGTTGAGGATTGCGAGCAGTACTTC,CSVEDCEQYF,TRBV29-1,TRBJ2-7,NA,NA
TGTGCCAGCACCAGAATGTACCCCACAGATACGCAGTATTTT,CASTRMYPTDTQYF,TRBV12-3/TRBV12-4,TRBJ2-3,NA,NA
TGCGCCAGCAGCCGAGAAGCCCGGAGTCAAGAGACCCTGTACTTC,CASSREARSQETLYF,TRBV5-1,TRBJ2-5,NA,NA
TGTGCCAGCAGTCTTACGCTGGGGAGCCAAGAGACCCAGTACTTC,CASSLTLGSQETQYF,TRBV28,TRBJ2-5,NA,few
TGTGCCAGCAGTTCCGGGACAGGGCATACTACCAGCACAGATACGCAGTATTTT,CASSSGTGHTTSTDTQYF,TRBV6-2/TRBV6-3,TRBJ2-3,TRBD1,NA
TGTGCCAGCAGCCAAGACATTGGCGTGAGGGCCAAAAACATTCAGTACTTC,CASSQDIGVRAKNIQYF,TRBV3-1,TRBJ2-4,NA,NA
TGTGCCACTAAGCTACCAGGGGCAGGGAGCTCCTACGAGCAGTACTTC,CATKLPGAGSSYEQYF,TRBV6-6,TRBJ2-7,NA,few
TGTGCCAGCAGCTCGCAACGGACAGTTAACACCGGGGAGCTGTTTTTT,CASSSQRTVNTGELFF,TRBV7-3,TRBJ2-2,NA,NA
TGTGCTAGTGGACAATCAAACAGGGGAGGAACAGTACTCTATGGCTACACCTTC,CASGQSNRGGTVLYGYTF,TRBV12-5,TRBJ1-2,TRBD1,NA
TGTGCCAGCAGCTCCGGGACTAGCGATGATACGCAGTATTTT,CASSSGTSDDTQYF,TRBV7-9,TRBJ2-3,TRBD2,few
TGTGCCAGCAGAGCAGCTGCTGACTACAATGAGCAGTTCTTC,CASRAAADYNEQFF,TRBV28,TRBJ2-1,NA,NA
TGTGCCAGCAGTTTAGCGGGACAGCTGTTCGGTAGCTATGGCTACACCTTC,CASSLAGQLFGSYGYTF,TRBV12-3/TRBV12-4,TRBJ1-2,TRBD1,once
TGTGCCAGCAGCTCAAAGCGGTATGAGCAGTTCTTC,CASSSKRYEQFF,TRBV7-2,TRBJ2-1,NA,NA
TGCGCCAGCAGCCCTGCGGGACAGGGTATCACAGATACGCAGTATTTT,CASSPAGQGITDTQYF,TRBV4-3,TRBJ2-3,TRBD1,NA
TGCGCCAGCAGCGCCCTGGGACTAGTTGGAGATACGCAGTATTTT,CASSALGLVGDTQYF,TRBV5-1,TRBJ2-3,TRBD2,NA
TGTGCCAGCAGTTACCAAGGGGCAAACACTGAAGCTTTCTTT,CASSYQGANTEAFF,TRBV6-5,TRBJ1-1,NA,NA
TGTGCCAGCAGCTTGGAGGTGACAGGGTGGGCTCAGCCCCAGCATTTT,CASSLEVTGWAQPQHF,TRBV5-5,TRBJ1-5,TRBD1,NA
TGTGCCAGCAGTCTACTACAGGGGCTGGGTGAGCAGTACTTC,CASSLLQGLGEQYF,TRBV27,TRBJ2-7,TRBD1,few
TGTGCCAGCAGTTATGGGACAGGGGCGACTGAAGCTTTCTTT,CASSYGTGATEAFF,TRBV27,TRBJ1-1,TRBD1,once
TGTGCCAGCAGTTTACGACGTTCGGACGAGCAGTACTTC,CASSLRRSDEQYF,TRBV12-3/TRBV12-4,TRBJ2-7,NA,few
TGTGCCAGCAGGGGGACAGGGCCTTCACCCCTCCACTTT,CASRGTGPSPLHF,TRBV6-1,TRBJ1-6,TRBD1,NA
TGTGCCGTCCGGGGACAGGGGCGCGGTTTAAATGAGCAGTTCTTC,CAVRGQGRGLNEQFF,TRBV28,TRBJ2-1,TRBD1,NA
TGTGCCAGCAGCCAGGGACAGGGAAATTATGAGCAGTTCTTC,CASSQGQGNYEQFF,TRBV14,TRBJ2-1,TRBD1,NA
TGTGCCAGCAGCCAACGGTCTAGCGGGGGAGTGGAGACCCAGTACTTC,CASSQRSSGGVETQYF,TRBV4-2,TRBJ2-5,TRBD2,few
TGTGCCAGCAGTTCGACAGGGTACAATGAGCAGTTCTTC,CASSSTGYNEQFF,TRBV27,TRBJ2-1,TRBD1,few
TGTGCCATCAGTGAGTCGATTCGCAGCTCCTACAATGAGCAGTTCTTC,CAISESIRSSYNEQFF,TRBV10-3,TRBJ2-1,NA,NA
TGTGCCAGCAGTTTACGACAGGGGGCGCAGGGATACAATGAGCAGTTCTTC,CASSLRQGAQGYNEQFF,TRBV6-2/TRBV6-3,TRBJ2-1,TRBD1,NA
TGTGCCAGCAGTCCAGACGGCAGGAGGACCCTAGCCAAAAACATTCAGTACTTC,CASSPDGRRTLAKNIQYF,TRBV6-1,TRBJ2-4,NA,NA
TGCGCCAGCAGATCCCAGGCCTCCACAGATACGCAGTATTTT,CASRSQASTDTQYF,TRBV5-1,TRBJ2-3,NA,NA
TGTGCCAGCAGCCAAGATAAGGGCTTAGCCTCACCCCTCCACTTT,CASSQDKGLASPLHF,TRBV3-1,TRBJ1-6,NA,NA
TGTGCCAGCAGGAGGTCACTGGGGGACAATGAGCAGTTCTTC,CASRRSLGDNEQFF,TRBV25-1,TRBJ2-1,NA,few
TGTGCCAGCAGTTTCACAGGGGCTCAAGGCTACACCTTC,CASSFTGAQGYTF,TRBV12-3/TRBV12-4,TRBJ1-2,TRBD1,NA
TGTGCCAGCAGCAGGAGCGGGGGGGCTGATGATACGCAGTATTTT,CASSRSGGADDTQYF,TRBV13,TRBJ2-3,TRBD2,once
TGTGCCACCAGCAGAGCTGTGGTGGGAACCGGGGAGCTGTTTTTT,CATSRAVVGTGELFF,TRBV15,TRBJ2-2,NA,NA
TGCAGCGGGGACGGACAGTCGGAGACCCAGTACTTC,CSGDGQSETQYF,TRBV29-1,TRBJ2-5,NA,NA
TGTGCCAGCAGCTTAATTGGCAGGGGAGTCACCGGGGAGCTGTTTTTT,CASSLIGRGVTGELFF,TRBV11-1,TRBJ2-2,NA,NA
TGCAGTGCCGGATTTCCCAGGGACAGGGGCTACGAGCAGTACTTC,CSAGFPRDRGYEQYF,TRBV20-1,TRBJ2-7,TRBD1,few
TGTGCCAGCAGTTCAGAGGGACTAGCGGGGGGCCTCTGGTACTTC,CASSSEGLAGGLWYF,TRBV6-6,TRBJ2-7,TRBD2,NA
TGTGCCAGCAGCAGCGTAAGGGGCGGCTATGGCTACACCTTC,CASSSVRGGYGYTF,TRBV27,TRBJ1-2,NA,NA
TGTGCCAGCAGGGGAATCTGGGGCTACACCTTC,CASRGIWGYTF,TRBV6-1,TRBJ1-2,NA,NA
TGTGCCATCAGTCAAATTAGCGGGACCGGGCCTCGGGAGCAGTACTTC,CAISQISGTGPREQYF,TRBV10-3,TRBJ2-7,TRBD2,NA
TGTGCCAGCAGCTTACAGGGGGCGAGCCAAGAGACCCAGTTCTTC,CASSLQGASQETQFF,TRBV7-8,TRBJ2-1,TRBD1,once
TGTGCCAGCAGTCTTGAAGGTCGTAGGGCTGAAGCTTTCTTT,CASSLEGRRAEAFF,TRBV28,TRBJ1-1,NA,NA
TGTGCCAGCAGCCGCGGACAGGACGGGGACTATGGCTACACCTTC,CASSRGQDGDYGYTF,TRBV6-6,TRBJ1-2,TRBD1,NA
TGCGCCAGCAGCCAAGATGTCAGGACCGCCGATAACTATGGCTACACCTTC,CASSQDVRTADNYGYTF,TRBV4-3,TRBJ1-2,NA,NA
TGTGCCAGCAGCCAAGGTACAGGGGGCGGCAATCAGCCCCAGCATTTT,CASSQGTGGGNQPQHF,TRBV4-2,TRBJ1-5,TRBD1,NA